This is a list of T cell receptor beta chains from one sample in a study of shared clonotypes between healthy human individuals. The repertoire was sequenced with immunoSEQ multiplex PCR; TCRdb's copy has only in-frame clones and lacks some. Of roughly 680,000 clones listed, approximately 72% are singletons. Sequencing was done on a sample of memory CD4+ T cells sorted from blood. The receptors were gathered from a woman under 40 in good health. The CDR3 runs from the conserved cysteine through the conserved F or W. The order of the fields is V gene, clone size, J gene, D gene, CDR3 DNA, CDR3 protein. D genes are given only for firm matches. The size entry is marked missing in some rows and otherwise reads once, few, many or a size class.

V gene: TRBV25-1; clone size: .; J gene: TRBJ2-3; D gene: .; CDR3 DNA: TGTGCCAGCAGTGAATTCGGCGGCAGGTCAGATACGCAGTATTTT; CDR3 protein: CASSEFGGRSDTQYF
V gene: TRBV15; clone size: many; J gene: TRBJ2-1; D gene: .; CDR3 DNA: TGTGCCACCAGCAGAGTAGAGGGCTGGTACAATGAGCAGTTCTTC; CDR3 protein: CATSRVEGWYNEQFF
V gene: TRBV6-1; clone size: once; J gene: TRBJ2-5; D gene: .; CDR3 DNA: TGTGCCAGCAGTGAAAGTTTCAGCCAACAAGAGACCCAGTACTTC; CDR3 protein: CASSESFSQQETQYF
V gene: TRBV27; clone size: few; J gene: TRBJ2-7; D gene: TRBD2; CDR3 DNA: TGTGCCAGCAGTTTACTAGCGGGAGTTTCCTACGAGCAGTACTTC; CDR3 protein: CASSLLAGVSYEQYF
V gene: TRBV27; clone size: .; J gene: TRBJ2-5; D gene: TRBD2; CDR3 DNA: TGTGCCAGCAGTCTTGGGACTAGCGGGAGGGAGACCCAGTACTTC; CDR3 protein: CASSLGTSGRETQYF
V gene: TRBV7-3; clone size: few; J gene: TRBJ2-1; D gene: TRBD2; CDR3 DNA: TGTGCCAGCAGCACCCCGGGCCTAGCGGGGGGGAGCCACAATGAGCAGTTCTTC; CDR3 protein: CASSTPGLAGGSHNEQFF
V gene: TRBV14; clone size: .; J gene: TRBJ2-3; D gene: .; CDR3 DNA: TGTGCCAGCAGCCGACGAAACGAGACTCGTAGGTTCACAGATACGCAGTATTTT; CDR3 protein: CASSRRNETRRFTDTQYF
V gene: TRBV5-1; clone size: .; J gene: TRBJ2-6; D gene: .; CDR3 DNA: TGCGCCAGCAGCTTGGCGGTCTCTGGGGCCAACGTCCTGACTTTC; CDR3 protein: CASSLAVSGANVLTF
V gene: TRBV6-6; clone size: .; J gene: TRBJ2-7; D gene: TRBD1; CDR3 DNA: TGTGCCAGCAGCCCCGGGACAGACGAGCAGTACTTC; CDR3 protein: CASSPGTDEQYF
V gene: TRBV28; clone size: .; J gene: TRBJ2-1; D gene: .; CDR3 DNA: TGTGCCAGCAGTCCCCGGACCCTTCTGGAGCAGTTCTTC; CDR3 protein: CASSPRTLLEQFF
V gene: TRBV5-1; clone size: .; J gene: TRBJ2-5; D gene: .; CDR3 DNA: TGCGCCAGCAGCCAATCGGGGCCCCAAGAGACCCAGTACTTC; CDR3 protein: CASSQSGPQETQYF
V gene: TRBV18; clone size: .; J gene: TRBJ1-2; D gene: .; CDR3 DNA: TGTGCCAGCTCACCTACAGGATACTATGGCTACACCTTC; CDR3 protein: CASSPTGYYGYTF
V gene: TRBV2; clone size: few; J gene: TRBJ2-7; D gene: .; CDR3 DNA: TGTGCCAGCAGTGGGGCCCACTACGAGCAGTACTTC; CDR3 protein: CASSGAHYEQYF
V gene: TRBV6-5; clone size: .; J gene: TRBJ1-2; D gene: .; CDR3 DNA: TGTGCCAGCAGTTACTCGGGTGGTTCTGAGTATGGCTACACCTTC; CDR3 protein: CASSYSGGSEYGYTF
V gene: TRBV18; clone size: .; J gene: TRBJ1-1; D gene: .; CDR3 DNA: TGTGCCAGCTCACGAGGGCGGAACACTGAAGCTTTCTTT; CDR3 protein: CASSRGRNTEAFF
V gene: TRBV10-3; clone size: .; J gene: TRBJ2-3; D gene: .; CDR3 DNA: TGTGCCATCAGTGGTGGAGAGGGGCAGGCAGATACGCAGTATTTT; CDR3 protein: CAISGGEGQADTQYF
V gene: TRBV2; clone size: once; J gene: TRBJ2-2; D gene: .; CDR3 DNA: TGTGCCAGCAAGCGAGAGAACACCGGGGAGCTGTTTTTT; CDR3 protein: CASKRENTGELFF
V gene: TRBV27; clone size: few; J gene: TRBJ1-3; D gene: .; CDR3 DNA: TGTGCCAGCAGTTCCTGGGGGGCTGTTGGAAACACCATATATTTT; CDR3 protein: CASSSWGAVGNTIYF
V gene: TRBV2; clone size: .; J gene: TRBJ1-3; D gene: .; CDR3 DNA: TGTGCCAGCAGCGGACAGAGTGGAAACACCATATATTTT; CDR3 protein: CASSGQSGNTIYF
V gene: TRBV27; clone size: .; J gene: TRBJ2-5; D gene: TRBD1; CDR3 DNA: TGTGCCAGCAGCCCAACAGGGGGAGCATTTCAAGAGACCCAGTACTTC; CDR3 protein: CASSPTGGAFQETQYF
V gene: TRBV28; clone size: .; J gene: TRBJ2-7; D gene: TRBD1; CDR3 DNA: TGTGCCAGCAGTTTAGCCGACAGGGCTATTCGGTACGAGCAGTACTTC; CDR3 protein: CASSLADRAIRYEQYF
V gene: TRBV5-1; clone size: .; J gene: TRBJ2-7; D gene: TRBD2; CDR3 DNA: TGCGCCAGCAGCTCACGGACTAGCGGGAAAGAAGCCTACGAGCAGTACTTC; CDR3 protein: CASSSRTSGKEAYEQYF
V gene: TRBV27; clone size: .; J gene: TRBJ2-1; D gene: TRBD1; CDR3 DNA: TGTGCCAGCAGTATCTCCGGGACAGTTTGGTACAATGAGCAGTTCTTC; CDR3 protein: CASSISGTVWYNEQFF
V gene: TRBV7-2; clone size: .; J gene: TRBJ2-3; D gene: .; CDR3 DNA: TGTGCCAGCAGCTTCTTCGGGGAATTCACAGATACGCAGTATTTT; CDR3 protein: CASSFFGEFTDTQYF
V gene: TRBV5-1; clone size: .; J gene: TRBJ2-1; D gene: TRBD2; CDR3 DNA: TGCGCCAGCAGCCCGTCTAGCGGCTCCTACAATGAGCAGTTCTTC; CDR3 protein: CASSPSSGSYNEQFF
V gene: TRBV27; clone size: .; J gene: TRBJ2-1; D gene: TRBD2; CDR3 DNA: TGTGCCAGCAGTTTATCCGGCGGGGGCAATGAGCAGTTCTTC; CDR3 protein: CASSLSGGGNEQFF
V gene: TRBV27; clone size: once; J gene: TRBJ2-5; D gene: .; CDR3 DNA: TGTGCCAGCAGTTCAGGGACGGACCAAGAGACCCAGTACTTC; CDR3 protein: CASSSGTDQETQYF
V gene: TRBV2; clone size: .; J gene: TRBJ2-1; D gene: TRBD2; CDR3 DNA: TGTGCCAGCACGTACACCCTTGGGACTAGCCTCGGGAATGAGCAGTTCTTC; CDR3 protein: CASTYTLGTSLGNEQFF
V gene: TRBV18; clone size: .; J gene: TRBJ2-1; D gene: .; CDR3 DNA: TGTGCCAGCTCACCAGATGGGCGGAGTGCCTACAATGAGCAGTTCTTC; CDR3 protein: CASSPDGRSAYNEQFF
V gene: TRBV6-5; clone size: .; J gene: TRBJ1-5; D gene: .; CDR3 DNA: TGTGCCATCAGCTCTGGGGCAGATCAGCCCCAGCATTTT; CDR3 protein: CAISSGADQPQHF
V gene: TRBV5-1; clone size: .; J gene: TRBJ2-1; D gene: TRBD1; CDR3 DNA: TGCGCCAGCAGGCCCGGGACAGTGGATGTAAGGCAGTTCTTC; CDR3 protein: CASRPGTVDVRQFF
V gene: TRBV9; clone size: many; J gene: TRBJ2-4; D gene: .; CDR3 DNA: TGTGCCAGCAGCGTAGATTTACTCGGCATTCAGTACTTC; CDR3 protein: CASSVDLLGIQYF
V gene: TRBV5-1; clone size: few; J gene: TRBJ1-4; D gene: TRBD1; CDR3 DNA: TGCGCCAGCAGCCTACAGGGGAGGATGGAGGAAAAACTGTTTTTT; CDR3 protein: CASSLQGRMEEKLFF
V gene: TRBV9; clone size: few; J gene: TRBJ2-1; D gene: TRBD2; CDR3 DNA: TGTGCCAGCAGCGCCGGGAGGTCCTACAATGAGCAGTTCTTC; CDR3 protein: CASSAGRSYNEQFF
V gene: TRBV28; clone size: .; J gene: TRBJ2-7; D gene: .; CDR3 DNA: TGTGCCAGCAGATCAGGGGTATACGAGCAGTACTTC; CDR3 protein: CASRSGVYEQYF
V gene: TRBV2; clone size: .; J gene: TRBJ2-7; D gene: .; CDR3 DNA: TGTGCCAGCAGTGAACCCCGGGACTCCCTCCTCTCCTACGATCTCGATGAGCAGTACTTC; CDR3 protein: CASSEPRDSLLSYDLDEQYF
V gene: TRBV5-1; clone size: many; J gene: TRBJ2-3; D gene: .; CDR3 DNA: TGCGCCAGCAGCTTATCGTCCATAGGGACAGATACGCAGTATTTT; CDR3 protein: CASSLSSIGTDTQYF
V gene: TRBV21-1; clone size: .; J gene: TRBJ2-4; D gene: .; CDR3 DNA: TGTGCCAGCAGCAAAGATGGGTCAGCCCGGATAAAAAACATTCAGTACTTC; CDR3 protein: CASSKDGSARIKNIQYF
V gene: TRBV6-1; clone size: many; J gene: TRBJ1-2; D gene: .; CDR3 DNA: TGTGCCAGCAGTACGTCCGGGCCCTATGGCTACACCTTC; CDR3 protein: CASSTSGPYGYTF
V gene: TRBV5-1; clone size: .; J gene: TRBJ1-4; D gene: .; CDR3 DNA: TGCGCCAGCAGCTTACAGGGAGTAGAAAAACTGTTTTTT; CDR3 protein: CASSLQGVEKLFF
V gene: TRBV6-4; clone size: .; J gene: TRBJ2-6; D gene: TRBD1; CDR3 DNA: TGTGCCAGCAGTGAAGGACAGGGGGCGAGCTCTGGGGCCAACGTCCTGACTTTC; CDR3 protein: CASSEGQGASSGANVLTF
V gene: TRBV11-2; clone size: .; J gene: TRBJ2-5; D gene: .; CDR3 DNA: TGTGCCAGCAGCTTAGGTTACAGGGTCACTAATAAGGCCCAGTACTTC; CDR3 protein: CASSLGYRVTNKAQYF
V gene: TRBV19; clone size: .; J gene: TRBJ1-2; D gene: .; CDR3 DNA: TGTGCCAGTAGTCTCAAACGGGACTATGGCTACACCTTC; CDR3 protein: CASSLKRDYGYTF
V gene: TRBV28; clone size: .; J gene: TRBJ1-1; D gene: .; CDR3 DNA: TGTGCCAGCAGTTCGGCAAGGGAGGTTACTGAAGCTTTCTTT; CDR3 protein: CASSSAREVTEAFF
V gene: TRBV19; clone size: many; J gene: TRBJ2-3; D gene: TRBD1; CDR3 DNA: TGTGCCAGTAGTACCTTCCAGGGGGCCGGGGCGGATACGCAGTATTTT; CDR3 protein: CASSTFQGAGADTQYF
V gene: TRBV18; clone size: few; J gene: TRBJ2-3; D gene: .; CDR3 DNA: TGTGCCAGCTCACCCCCGGGACACGACACAGATACGCAGTATTTT; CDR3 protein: CASSPPGHDTDTQYF
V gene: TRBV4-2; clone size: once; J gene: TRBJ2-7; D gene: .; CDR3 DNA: TGTGCCAGCAGCCCCCAGCTATTAGGTTACGAGCAGTACTTC; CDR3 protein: CASSPQLLGYEQYF
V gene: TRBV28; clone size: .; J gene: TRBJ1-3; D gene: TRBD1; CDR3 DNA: TGTGCCAGCAGTTTCATTAGCTATCCGACAGGGAGGTCTGGAAACACCATATATTTT; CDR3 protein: CASSFISYPTGRSGNTIYF
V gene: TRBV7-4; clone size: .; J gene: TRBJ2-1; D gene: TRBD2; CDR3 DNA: TGTGCCAGCAGCAGGGGACTAGCGCATTACAATGAGCAGTTCTTC; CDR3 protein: CASSRGLAHYNEQFF
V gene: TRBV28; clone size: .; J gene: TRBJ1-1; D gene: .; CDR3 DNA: TGTGCCAGCATCTCATGGGGGGGGCGCACTGAAGCTTTCTTT; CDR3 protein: CASISWGGRTEAFF
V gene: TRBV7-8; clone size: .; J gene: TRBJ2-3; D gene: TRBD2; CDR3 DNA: TGTGCCAGCAGCTACCGAGGACTAGGGCGCACAGATACGCAGTATTTT; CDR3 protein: CASSYRGLGRTDTQYF
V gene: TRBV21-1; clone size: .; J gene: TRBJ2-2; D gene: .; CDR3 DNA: TGTGCCAGCAGCAAACCTAGTATGGCTAGCGGGAGGATGTACACCGGGGAGCTGTTTTTT; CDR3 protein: CASSKPSMASGRMYTGELFF
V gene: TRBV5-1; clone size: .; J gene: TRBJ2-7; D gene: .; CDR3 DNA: TGCGCCAGCAGCTTGCTTGGGTTGAGGGAAAACGAGCAGTACTTC; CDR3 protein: CASSLLGLRENEQYF